This TCR beta chain emerged from a study of OX40 agonist ivuxolimab in advanced cancers. Germline V gives CDR1 SGHVS, CDR2 FNYEAQ. The CDR3 totals 16 residues. V lost 3 bases to trimming and J lost 3 bases; unmatched junction nucleotides: 5. Libraries were prepared by immunoSEQ multiplex PCR; TCRdb keeps only in-frame clonotypes and omits some of them. The data contain about 130,000 clones, more than 85% of them singletons. This chain joins TRBV7-6 and TRBJ1-4; 9 bases are a match to TRBD1. Here the sequenced sample was CD4+ or CD8+ T cells sorted from blood, taken in a trial of the OX40 agonist ivuxolimab. This clonotype was sampled from an adult with an advanced solid tumor such as melanoma, head and neck, liver or kidney cancer. The CDR3 DNA follows: TGTGCCAGCAGCTTTTGGGGGACAGGGCCTAATGAAAAACTGTTTTTT. This gives the protein CASSFWGTGPNEKLFF.